This T cell receptor (beta chain) derives from a study of blood T cell repertoires in COVID-19. Study-level background: PBMCs, B-cell-depleted T cells, or T cells were the source of the cDNA or gDNA that made up the material.

Germline CDR1 is LNHDA and CDR2 is SQIVND (reference sequence). V gave up 9 bases and J gave up 1 base; unmatched junction bases: 5. The CDR3 covers 14 residues. Generated by immunoSEQ multiplex PCR, the TCRdb table keeps only in-frame clones and is missing some. Here the sample spans around 210,000 clones, 80% being singletons. The chain carries TRBV19 and TRBJ2-1, with TRBD2 matching over 8 bases. The source is a woman in her seventies with acute or convalescent COVID-19. The sequenced sample consisted of peripheral blood. In DNA form, the CDR3 reads TGTGCCAGACTAGCGGCACGATCCTACAATGAGCAGTTCTTC. This gives the protein CARLAARSYNEQFF.